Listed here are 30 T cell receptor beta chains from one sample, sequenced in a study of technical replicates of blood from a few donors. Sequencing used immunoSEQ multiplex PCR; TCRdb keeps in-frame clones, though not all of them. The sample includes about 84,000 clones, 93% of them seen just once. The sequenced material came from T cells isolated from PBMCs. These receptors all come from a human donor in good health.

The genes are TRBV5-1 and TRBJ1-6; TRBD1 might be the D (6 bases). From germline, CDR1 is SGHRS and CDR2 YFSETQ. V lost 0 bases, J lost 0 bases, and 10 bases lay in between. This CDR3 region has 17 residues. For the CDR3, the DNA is TGCGCCAGCAGCTTGGGGGGGCAGAGCTCCTATAATTCACCCCTCCACTTT. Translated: CASSLGGQSSYNSPLHF.

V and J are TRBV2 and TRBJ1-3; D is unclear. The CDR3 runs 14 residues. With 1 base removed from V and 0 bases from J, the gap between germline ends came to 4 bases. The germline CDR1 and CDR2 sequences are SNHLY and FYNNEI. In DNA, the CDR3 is TGTGCCAGCAGTGAAGTCCACTCTGGAAACACCATATATTTT. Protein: CASSEVHSGNTIYF.

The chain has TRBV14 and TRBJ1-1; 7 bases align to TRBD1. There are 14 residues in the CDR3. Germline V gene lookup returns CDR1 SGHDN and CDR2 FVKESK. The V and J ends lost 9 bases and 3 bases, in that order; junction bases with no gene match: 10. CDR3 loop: CARKMDRRDTEAFF. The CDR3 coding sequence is TGTGCCAGAAAAATGGACAGGAGAGACACTGAAGCTTTCTTT. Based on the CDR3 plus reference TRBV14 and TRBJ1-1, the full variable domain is EAGVTQFPSHSVIEKGQTVTLRCDPISGHDNLYWYRRVMGKEIKFLLHFVKESKQDESGMPNNRFLAERTGGTYSTLKVQPAELEDSGVYFCARKMDRRDTEAFFGQGTRLTVV.

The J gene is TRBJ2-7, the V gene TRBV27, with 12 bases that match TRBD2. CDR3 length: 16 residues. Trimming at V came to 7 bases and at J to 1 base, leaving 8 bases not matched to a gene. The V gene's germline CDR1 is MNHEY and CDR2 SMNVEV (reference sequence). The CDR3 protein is CASKGLAGRRSYEQYF. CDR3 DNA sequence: TGTGCCAGCAAAGGACTAGCGGGACGGCGATCCTACGAGCAGTACTTC.

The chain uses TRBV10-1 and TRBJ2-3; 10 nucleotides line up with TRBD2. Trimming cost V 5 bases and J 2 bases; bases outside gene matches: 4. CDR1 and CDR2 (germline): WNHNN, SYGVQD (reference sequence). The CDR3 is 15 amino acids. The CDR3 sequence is CASSTTSGYTDTQYF. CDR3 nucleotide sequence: TGCGCCAGCAGTACGACTAGCGGGTACACAGATACGCAGTATTTT.

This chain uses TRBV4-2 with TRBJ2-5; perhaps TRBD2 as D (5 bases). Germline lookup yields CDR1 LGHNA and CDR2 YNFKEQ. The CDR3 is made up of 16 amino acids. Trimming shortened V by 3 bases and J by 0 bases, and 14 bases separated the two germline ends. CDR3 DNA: TGTGCCAGCAGCCAGGCCTCAAGGAGGAACCAAGAGACCCAGTACTTC. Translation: CASSQASRRNQETQYF.

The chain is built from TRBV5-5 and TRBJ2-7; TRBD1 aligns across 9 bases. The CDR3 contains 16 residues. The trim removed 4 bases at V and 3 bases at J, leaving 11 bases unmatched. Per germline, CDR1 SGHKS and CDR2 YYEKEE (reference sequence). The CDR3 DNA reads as TGTGCCAGCAGCAAACTACAGGGGGCCACAGGCTACGAGCAGTACTTC. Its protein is CASSKLQGATGYEQYF. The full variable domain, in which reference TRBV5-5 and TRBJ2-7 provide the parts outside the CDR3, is DAGVTQSPTHLIKTRGQQVTLRCSPISGHKSVSWYQQVLGQGPQFIFQYYEKEERGRGNFPDRFSARQFPNYSSELNVNALLLGDSALYLCASSKLQGATGYEQYFGPGTRLTVT.

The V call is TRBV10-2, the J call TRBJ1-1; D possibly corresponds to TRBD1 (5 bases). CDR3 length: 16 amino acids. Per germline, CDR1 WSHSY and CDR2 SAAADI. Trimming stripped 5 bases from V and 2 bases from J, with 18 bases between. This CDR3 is CASSRGQGFENTEAFF. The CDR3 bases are TGCGCCAGCAGTCGTGGTCAGGGCTTTGAAAACACTGAAGCTTTCTTT.

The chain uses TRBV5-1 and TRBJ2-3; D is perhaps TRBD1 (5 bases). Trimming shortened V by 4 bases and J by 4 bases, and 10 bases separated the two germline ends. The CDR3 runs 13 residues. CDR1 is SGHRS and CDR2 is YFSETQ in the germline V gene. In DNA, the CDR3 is TGCGCCAGCAGCCCCACCAGGGCAGATACGCAGTATTTT. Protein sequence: CASSPTRADTQYF.

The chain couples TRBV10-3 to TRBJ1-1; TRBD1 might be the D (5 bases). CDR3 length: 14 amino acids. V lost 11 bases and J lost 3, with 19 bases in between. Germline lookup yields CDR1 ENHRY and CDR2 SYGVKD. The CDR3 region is CASHGGVSDTEAFF. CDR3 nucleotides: TGTGCCTCGCATGGGGGGGTATCGGACACTGAAGCTTTCTTT.

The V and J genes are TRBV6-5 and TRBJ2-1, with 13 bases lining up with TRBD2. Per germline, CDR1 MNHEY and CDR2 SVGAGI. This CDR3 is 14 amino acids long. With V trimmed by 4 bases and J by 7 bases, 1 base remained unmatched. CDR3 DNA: TGTGCCAGCAGTTCGGGACTAGCGGGGAATGAGCAGTTCTTC. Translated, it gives CASSSGLAGNEQFF.

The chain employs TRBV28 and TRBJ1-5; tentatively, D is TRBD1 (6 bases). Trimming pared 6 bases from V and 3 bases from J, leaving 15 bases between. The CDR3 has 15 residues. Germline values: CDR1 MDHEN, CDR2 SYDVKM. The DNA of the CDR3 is TGTGCCAGCAGCCACCTATACAGGGACAATCAGCCCCAGCATTTT. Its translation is CASSHLYRDNQPQHF.

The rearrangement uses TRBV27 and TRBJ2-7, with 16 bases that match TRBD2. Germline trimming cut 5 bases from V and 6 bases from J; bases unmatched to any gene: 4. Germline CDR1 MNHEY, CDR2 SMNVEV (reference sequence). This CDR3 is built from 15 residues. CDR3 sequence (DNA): TGTGCCAGCAGTCCCGGGACTAGCGGGAGGGCCGAGCAGTACTTC. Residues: CASSPGTSGRAEQYF.

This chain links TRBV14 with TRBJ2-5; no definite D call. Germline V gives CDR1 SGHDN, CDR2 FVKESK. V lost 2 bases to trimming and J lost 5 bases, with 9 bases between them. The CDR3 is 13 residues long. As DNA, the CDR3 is TGTGCCAGCAGCCAATACCTAATGGAGACCCAGTACTTC. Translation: CASSQYLMETQYF.

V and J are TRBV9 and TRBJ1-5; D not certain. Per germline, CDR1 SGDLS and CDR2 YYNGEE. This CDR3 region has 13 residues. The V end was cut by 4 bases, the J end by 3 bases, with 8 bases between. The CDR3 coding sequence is TGTGCCAGCAGCCCCGGGGACAATCAGCCCCAGCATTTT. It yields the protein CASSPGDNQPQHF.

The CDR3 coding sequence is TGTGCCAGCAGCCGGACTAGCGGGGGGGCAGAGACCCAGTACTTC. It specifies CASSRTSGGAETQYF. The rearrangement uses TRBV4-2 and TRBJ2-5, with 15 bases aligning to TRBD2. Unmatched junction bases numbered 1, after V lost 4 bases and J lost 4 bases. CDR1 is LGHNA, CDR2 YNFKEQ, per germline. This CDR3 is built from 15 residues.

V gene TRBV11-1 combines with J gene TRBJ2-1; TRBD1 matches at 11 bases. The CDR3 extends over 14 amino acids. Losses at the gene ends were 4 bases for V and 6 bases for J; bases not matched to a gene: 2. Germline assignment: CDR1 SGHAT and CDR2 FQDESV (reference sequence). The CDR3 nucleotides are TGTGCCAGCAGCTCCGGGACAGGGGGCAATGAGCAGTTCTTC. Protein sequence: CASSSGTGGNEQFF.

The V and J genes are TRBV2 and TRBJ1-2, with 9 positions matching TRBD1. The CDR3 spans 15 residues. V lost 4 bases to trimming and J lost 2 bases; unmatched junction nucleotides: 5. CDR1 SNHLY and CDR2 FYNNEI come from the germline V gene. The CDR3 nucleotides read TGTGCCAGCAGTGCGACAGGGGGAAGGAACTATGGCTACACCTTC. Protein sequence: CASSATGGRNYGYTF.

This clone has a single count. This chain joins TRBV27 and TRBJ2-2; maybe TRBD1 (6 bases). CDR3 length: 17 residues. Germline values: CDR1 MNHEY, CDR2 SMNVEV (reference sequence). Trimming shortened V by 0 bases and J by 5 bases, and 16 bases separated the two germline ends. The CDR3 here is CASSLSGQTYWTGELFF. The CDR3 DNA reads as TGTGCCAGCAGTTTATCCGGACAGACCTATTGGACCGGGGAGCTGTTTTTT.

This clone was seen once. The CDR3 loop is CASSQVGHRKAATTEAFF. DNA for the CDR3: TGCGCCAGCAGCCAAGTAGGGCACAGGAAAGCCGCGACCACTGAAGCTTTCTTT. The V call is TRBV4-1, the J call TRBJ1-1, with D possibly being TRBD1 (5 bases). There are 18 residues in the CDR3. The germline gives CDR1 MGHRA, CDR2 YSYEKL. The germline V and J ends were trimmed by 1 base and 4 bases, with 22 bases remaining between them.

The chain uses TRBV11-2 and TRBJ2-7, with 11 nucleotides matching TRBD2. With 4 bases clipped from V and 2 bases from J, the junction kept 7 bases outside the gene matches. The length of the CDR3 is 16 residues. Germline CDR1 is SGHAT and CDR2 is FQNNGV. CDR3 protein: CASSSVAGGVTYEQYF. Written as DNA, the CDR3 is TGTGCCAGCAGCTCTGTAGCGGGAGGGGTCACCTACGAGCAGTACTTC.

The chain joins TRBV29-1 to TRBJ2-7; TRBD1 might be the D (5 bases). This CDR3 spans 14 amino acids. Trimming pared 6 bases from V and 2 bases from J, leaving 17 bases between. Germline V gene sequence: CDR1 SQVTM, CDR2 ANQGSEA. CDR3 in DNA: TGCAGCGTCTGTACAGGCCTCACGGCCTACGAGCAGTACTTC. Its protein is CSVCTGLTAYEQYF.

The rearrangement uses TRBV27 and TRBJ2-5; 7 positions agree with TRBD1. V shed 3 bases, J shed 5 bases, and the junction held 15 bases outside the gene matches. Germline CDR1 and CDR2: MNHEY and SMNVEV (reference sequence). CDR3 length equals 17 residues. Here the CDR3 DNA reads TGTGCCAGCAGTTTGAGTTTGGGACAGCTTTCGGACGAGACCCAGTACTTC. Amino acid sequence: CASSLSLGQLSDETQYF.

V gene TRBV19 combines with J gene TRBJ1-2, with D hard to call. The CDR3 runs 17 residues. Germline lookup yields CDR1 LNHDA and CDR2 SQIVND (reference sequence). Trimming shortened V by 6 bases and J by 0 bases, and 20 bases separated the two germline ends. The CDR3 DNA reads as TGTGCCAGTAGGCGCGACTCCAGACGGGGAGCTAACTATGGCTACACCTTC. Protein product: CASRRDSRRGANYGYTF. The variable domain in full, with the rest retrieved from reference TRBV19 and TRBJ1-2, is DGGITQSPKYLFRKEGQNVTLSCEQNLNHDAMYWYRQDPGQGLRLIYYSQIVNDFQKGDIAEGYSVSREKKESFPLTVTSAQKNPTAFYLCASRRDSRRGANYGYTFGSGTRLTVV.

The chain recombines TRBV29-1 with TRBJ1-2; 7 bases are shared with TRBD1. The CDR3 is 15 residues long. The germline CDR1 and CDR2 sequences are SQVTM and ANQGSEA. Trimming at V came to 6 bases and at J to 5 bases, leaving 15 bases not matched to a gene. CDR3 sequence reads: CSVARTLQGQYGYTF. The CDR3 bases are TGCAGCGTCGCCCGAACCCTACAGGGACAGTATGGCTACACCTTC.

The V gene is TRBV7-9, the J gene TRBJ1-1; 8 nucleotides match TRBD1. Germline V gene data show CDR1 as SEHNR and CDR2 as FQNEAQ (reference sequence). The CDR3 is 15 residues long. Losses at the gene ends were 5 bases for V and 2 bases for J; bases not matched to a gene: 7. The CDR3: CASSLQGAGNTEAFF. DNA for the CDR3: TGTGCCAGCAGCCTTCAGGGGGCAGGCAACACTGAAGCTTTCTTT.

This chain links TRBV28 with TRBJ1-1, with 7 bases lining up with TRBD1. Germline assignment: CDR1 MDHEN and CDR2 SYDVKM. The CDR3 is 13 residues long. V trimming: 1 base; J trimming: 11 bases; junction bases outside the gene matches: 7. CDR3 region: CASSLYRGRLAFF. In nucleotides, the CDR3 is TGTGCCAGCAGTTTATATAGGGGGCGGCTCGCTTTCTTT.

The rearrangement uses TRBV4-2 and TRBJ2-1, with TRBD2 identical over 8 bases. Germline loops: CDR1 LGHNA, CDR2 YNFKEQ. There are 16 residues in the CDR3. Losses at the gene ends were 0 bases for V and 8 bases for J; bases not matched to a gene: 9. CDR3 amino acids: CASSQDPAGGTHEQFF. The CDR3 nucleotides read TGTGCCAGCAGCCAAGATCCCGCGGGAGGAACCCATGAGCAGTTCTTC.

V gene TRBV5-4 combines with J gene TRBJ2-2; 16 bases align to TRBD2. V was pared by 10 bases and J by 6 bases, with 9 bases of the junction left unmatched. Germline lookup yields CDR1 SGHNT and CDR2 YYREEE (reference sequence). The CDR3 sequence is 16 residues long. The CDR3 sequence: CAGQGLAGGPAGELFF. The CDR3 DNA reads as TGTGCCGGACAGGGACTAGCGGGAGGGCCCGCCGGGGAGCTGTTTTTT.

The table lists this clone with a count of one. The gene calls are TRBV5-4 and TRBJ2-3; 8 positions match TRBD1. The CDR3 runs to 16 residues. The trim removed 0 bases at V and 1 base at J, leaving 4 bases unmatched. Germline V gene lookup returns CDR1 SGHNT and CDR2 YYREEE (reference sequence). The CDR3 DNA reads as TGTGCCAGCAGCTTGGGGACAGGGCTAGGCACAGATACGCAGTATTTT. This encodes CASSLGTGLGTDTQYF.